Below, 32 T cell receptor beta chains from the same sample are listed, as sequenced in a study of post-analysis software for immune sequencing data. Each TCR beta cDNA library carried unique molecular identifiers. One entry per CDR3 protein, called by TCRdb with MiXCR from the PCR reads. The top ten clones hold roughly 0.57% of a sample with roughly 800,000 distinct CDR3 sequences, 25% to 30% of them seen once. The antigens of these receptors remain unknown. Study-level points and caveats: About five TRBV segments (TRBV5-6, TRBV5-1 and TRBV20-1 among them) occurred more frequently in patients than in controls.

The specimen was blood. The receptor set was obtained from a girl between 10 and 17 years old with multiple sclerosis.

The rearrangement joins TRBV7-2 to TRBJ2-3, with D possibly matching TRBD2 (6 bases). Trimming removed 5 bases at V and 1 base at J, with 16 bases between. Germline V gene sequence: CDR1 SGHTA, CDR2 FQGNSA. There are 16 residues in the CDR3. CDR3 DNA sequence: TGTGCCAGCAGCCCCGCGGACTACTCTCGCACAGATACGCAGTATTTT. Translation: CASSPADYSRTDTQYF.

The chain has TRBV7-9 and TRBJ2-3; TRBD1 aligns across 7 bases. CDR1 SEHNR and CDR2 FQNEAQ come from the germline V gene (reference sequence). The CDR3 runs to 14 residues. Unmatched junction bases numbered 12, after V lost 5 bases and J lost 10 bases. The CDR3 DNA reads TGTGCCAGCAGCCATCAGAAGACAGGGAGAGCGCAGTATTTT. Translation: CASSHQKTGRAQYF. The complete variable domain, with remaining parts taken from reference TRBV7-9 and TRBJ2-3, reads DTGVSQNPRHKITKRGQNVTFRCDPISEHNRLYWYRQTLGQGPEFLTYFQNEAQLEKSRLLSDRFSAERPKGSFSTLEIQRTEQGDSAMYLCASSHQKTGRAQYFGPGTRLTVL.

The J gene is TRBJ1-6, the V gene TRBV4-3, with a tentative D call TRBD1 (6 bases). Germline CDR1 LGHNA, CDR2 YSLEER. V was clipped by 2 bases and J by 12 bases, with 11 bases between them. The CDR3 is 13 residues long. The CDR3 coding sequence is TGCGCCAGCAGCCAACAGGGGCGTAGACCCCTCCACTTT. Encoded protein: CASSQQGRRPLHF.

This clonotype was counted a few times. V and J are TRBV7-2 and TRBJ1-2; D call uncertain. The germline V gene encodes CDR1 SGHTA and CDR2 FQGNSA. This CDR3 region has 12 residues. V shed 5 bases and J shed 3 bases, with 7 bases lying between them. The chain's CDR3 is CASSPGHYGYTF. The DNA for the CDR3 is TGTGCCAGCAGCCCAGGCCACTATGGCTACACCTTC.

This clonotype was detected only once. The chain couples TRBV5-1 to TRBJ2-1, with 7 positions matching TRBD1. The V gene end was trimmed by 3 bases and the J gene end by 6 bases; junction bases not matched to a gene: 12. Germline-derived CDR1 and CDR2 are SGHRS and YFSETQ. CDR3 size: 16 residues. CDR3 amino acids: CASSSMATGATNEQFF. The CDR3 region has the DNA TGCGCCAGCAGCTCCATGGCCACAGGGGCCACCAATGAGCAGTTCTTC. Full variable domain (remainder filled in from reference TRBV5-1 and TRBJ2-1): KAGVTQTPRYLIKTRGQQVTLSCSPISGHRSVSWYQQTPGQGLQFLFEYFSETQRNKGNFPGRFSGRQFSNSRSEMNVSTLELGDSALYLCASSSMATGATNEQFFGPGTRLTVL.

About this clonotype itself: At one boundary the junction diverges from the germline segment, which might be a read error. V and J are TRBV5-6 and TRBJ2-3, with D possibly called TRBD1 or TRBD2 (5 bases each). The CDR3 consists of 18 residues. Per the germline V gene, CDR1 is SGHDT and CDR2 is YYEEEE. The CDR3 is CASTLERLPGRSTDTQYF. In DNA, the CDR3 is TGTGCCAGCACCTTGGAGAGACTACCGGGACGGAGCACAGATACGCAGTATTTT.

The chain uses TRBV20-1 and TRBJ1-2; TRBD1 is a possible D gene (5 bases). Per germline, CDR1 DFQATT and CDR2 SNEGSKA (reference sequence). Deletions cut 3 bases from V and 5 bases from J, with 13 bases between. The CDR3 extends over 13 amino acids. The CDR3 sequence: CSASPGGLYGYTF. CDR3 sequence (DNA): TGCAGTGCTAGTCCCGGGGGTTTATATGGCTACACCTTC.

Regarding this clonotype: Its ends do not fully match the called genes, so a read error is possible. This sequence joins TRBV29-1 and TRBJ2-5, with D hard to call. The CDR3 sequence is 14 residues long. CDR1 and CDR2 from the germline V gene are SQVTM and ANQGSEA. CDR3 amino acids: CNVESGWVGETQYF. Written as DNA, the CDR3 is TGCAACGTTGAATCCGGCTGGGTGGGAGAGACCCAGTACTTC. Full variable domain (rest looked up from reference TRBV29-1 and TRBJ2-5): SAVISQKPSRDICQRGTSLTIQCQVDSQVTMMFWYRQQPGQSLTLIATANQGSEATYESGFVIDKFPISRPNLTFSTLTVSNMSPEDSSIYLCNVESGWVGETQYFGPGTRLLVL.

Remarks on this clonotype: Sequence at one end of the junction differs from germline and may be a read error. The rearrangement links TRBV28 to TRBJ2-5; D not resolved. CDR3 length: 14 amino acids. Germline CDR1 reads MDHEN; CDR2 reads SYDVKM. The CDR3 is CACSQGGSQETQYF. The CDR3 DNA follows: TGTGCCTGCAGTCAAGGTGGTTCTCAAGAGACCCAGTACTTC.

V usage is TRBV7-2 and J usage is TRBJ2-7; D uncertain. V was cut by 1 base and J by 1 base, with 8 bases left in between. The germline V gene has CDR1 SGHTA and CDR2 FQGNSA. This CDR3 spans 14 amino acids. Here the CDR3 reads CASSLGLDSYEQYF. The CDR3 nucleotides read TGTGCCAGCAGCTTAGGTTTGGATTCCTACGAGCAGTACTTC.

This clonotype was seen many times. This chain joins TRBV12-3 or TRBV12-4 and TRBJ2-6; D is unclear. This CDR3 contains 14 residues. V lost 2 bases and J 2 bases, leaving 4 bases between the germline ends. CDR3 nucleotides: TGTGCCAGCAGTTTATTGACTGGGGCCAACGTCCTGACTTTC. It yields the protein CASSLLTGANVLTF.

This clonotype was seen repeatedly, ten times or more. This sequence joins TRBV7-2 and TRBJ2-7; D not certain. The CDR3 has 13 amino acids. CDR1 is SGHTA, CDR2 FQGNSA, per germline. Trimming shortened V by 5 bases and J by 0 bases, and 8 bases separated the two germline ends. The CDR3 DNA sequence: TGTGCCAGCAGCCCCGAGAGCTCCTACGAGCAGTACTTC. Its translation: CASSPESSYEQYF.

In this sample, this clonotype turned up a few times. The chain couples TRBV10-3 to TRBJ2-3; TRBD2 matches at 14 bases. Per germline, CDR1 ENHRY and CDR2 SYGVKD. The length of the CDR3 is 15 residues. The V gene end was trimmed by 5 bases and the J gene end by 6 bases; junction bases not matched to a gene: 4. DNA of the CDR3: TGTGCCATCAGTCGACTAGCGGGGGGGTCTGATACGCAGTATTTT. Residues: CAISRLAGGSDTQYF.

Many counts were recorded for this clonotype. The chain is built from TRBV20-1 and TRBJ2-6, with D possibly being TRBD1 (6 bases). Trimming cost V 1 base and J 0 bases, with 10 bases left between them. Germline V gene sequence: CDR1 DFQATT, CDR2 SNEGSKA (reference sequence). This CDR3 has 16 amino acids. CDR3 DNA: TGCAGTGCTAGAGCACAGGGATTCTCTGGGGCCAACGTCCTGACTTTC. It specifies CSARAQGFSGANVLTF.

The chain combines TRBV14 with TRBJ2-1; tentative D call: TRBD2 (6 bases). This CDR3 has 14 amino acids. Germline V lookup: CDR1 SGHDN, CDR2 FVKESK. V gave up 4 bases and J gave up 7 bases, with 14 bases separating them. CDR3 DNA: TGTGCCAGCAGCCTAACCTATGCGGGGAATGAGCAGTTCTTC. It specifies CASSLTYAGNEQFF.

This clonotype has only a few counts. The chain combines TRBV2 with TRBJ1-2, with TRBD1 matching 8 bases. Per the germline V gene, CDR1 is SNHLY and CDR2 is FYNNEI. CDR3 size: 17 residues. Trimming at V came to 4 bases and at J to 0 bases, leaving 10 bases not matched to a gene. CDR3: CASSGGQELGPNYGYTF. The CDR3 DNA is TGTGCCAGCAGTGGGGGACAGGAACTAGGGCCTAACTATGGCTACACCTTC. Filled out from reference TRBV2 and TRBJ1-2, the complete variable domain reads EPEVTQTPSHQVTQMGQEVILRCVPISNHLYFYWYRQILGQKVEFLVSFYNNEISEKSEIFDDQFSVERPDGSNFTLKIRSTKLEDSAMYFCASSGGQELGPNYGYTFGSGTRLTVV.

The CDR3, as DNA: TGCAGGGGCCAGACCTACAATGAGCAGTTCTTC. Translating it yields CRGQTYNEQFF. The V and J genes are TRBV20-1 and TRBJ2-1, with no clear D. This CDR3 is 11 amino acids long. Looked up from germline, CDR1 is DFQATT and CDR2 is SNEGSKA (reference sequence).

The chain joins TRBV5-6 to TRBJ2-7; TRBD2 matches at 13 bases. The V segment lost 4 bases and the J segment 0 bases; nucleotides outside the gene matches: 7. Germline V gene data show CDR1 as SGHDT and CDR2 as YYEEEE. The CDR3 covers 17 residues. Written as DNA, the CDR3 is TGTGCCAGCAGCCAGGGACTAGCGGGGATGAGCTCCTACGAGCAGTACTTC. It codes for CASSQGLAGMSSYEQYF.

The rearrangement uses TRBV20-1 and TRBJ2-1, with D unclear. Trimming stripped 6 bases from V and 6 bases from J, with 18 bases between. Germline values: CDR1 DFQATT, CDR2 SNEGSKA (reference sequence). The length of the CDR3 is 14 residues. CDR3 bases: TGCAGTGCCAAAGACTCCCAATTCAGCAATGAGCAGTTCTTC. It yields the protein CSAKDSQFSNEQFF.

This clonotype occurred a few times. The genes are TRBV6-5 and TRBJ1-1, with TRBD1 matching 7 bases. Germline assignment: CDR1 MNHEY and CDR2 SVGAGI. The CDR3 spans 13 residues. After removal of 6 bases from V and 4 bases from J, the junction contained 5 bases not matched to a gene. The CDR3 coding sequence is TGTGCCAGCAGCCAGGGGGGCCCCACTGAAGCTTTCTTT. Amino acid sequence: CASSQGGPTEAFF.

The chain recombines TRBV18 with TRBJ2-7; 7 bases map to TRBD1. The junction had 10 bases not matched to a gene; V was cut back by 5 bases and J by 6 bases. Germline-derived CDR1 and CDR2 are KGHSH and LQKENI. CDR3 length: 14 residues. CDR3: CASSSRGPQGEQYF. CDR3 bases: TGTGCCAGCTCATCTAGGGGGCCCCAGGGCGAGCAGTACTTC.

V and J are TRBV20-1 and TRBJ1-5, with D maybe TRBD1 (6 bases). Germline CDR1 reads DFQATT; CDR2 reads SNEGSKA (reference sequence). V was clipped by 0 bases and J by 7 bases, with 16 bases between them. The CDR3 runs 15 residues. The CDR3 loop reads CSARDVWQGRQPQHF. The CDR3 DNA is TGCAGTGCTAGAGATGTATGGCAGGGGCGCCAGCCCCAGCATTTT.

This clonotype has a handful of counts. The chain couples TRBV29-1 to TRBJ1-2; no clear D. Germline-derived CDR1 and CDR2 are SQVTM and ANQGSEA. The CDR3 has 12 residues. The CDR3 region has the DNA TGCACCATTGTGGCGGTGGGCTATGGCTACACCTTC. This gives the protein CTIVAVGYGYTF. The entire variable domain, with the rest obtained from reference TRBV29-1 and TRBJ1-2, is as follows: SAVISQKPSRDICQRGTSLTIQCQVDSQVTMMFWYRQQPGQSLTLIATANQGSEATYESGFVIDKFPISRPNLTFSTLTVSNMSPEDSSIYLCTIVAVGYGYTFGSGTRLTVV.

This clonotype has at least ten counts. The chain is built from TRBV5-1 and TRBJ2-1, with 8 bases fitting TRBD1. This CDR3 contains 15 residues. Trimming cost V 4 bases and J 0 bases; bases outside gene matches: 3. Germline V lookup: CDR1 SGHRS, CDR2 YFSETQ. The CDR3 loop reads CASSPTGASYNEQFF. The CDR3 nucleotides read TGCGCCAGCAGCCCGACAGGGGCCTCCTACAATGAGCAGTTCTTC.

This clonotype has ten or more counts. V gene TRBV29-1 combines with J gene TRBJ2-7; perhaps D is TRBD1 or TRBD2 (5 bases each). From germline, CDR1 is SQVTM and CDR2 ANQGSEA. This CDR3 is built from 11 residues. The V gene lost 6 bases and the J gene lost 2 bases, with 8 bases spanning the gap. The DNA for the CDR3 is TGCAGCGTCCGGGACCCCTACGAGCAGTACTTC. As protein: CSVRDPYEQYF.

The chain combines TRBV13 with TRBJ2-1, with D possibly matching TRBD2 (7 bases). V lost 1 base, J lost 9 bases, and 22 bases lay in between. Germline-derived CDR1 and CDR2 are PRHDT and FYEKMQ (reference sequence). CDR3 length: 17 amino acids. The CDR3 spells CASSLDLRGAGYSEQFF. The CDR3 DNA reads TGTGCCAGCAGCTTAGACTTACGGGGGGCCGGGTATAGTGAGCAGTTCTTC.

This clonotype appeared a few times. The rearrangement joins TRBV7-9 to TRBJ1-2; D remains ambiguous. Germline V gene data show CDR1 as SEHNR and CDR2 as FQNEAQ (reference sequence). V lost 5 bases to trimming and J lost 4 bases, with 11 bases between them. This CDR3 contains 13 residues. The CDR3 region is CASSPGPGYGYTF. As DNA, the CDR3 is TGTGCCAGCAGCCCTGGGCCTGGCTATGGCTACACCTTC.

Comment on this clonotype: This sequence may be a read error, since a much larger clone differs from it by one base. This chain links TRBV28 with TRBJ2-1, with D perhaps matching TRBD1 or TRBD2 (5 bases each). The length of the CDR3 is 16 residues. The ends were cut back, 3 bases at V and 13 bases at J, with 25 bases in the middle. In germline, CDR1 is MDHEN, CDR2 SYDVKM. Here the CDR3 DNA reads TGTGCCAGCAGTTTGGGGGACGTGGCGACGAAAGAGACCCAGTTCTTC. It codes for CASSLGDVATKETQFF.

For the CDR3, the DNA is TGTGCCACCAGTGATGCCTACAGTTCCAATGAGCAGTTCTTC. It yields the protein CATSDAYSSNEQFF. The chain combines TRBV24-1 with TRBJ2-1, with D unresolved. With 3 bases removed from V and 6 bases from J, the gap between germline ends came to 11 bases. Germline V gene lookup returns CDR1 KGHDR and CDR2 SFDVKD. The CDR3 runs to 14 residues.

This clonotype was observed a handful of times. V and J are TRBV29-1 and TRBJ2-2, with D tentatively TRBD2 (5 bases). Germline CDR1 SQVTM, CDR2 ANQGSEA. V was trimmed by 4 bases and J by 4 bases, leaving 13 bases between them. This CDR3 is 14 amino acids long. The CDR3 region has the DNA TGCAGCGTTGGAGGGTGGGGAGCCACCGGGGAGCTGTTTTTT. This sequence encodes CSVGGWGATGELFF.

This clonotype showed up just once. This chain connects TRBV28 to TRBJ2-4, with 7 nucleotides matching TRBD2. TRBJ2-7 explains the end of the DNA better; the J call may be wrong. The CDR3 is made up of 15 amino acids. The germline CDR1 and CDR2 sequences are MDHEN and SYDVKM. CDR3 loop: CASSFGLAVTYEQYF. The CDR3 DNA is TGTGCCAGCAGTTTTGGCCTAGCGGTAACCTACGAGCAGTACTTC.

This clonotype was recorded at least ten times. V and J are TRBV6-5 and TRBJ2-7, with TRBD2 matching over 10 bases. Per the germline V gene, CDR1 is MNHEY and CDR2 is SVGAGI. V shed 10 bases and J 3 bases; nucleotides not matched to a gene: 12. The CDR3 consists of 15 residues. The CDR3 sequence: CATYDASSGGYEQYF. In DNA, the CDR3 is TGTGCCACCTACGACGCTTCTAGCGGGGGCTACGAGCAGTACTTC.